This TCR beta chain was found in a study of control samples from healthy donors and cancer patients. Measured with immunoSEQ multiplex PCR; TCRdb has only the in-frame clones, and not every one. The table has about 190,000 clones, approximately 91% seen once. Trimming cost V 8 bases and J 2 bases, with 18 bases left between them. Germline assignment: CDR1 SGHVS and CDR2 FNYEAQ. The CDR3 has 15 residues. The chain is built from TRBV7-6 and TRBJ1-1; unclear D gene. The sequenced sample consisted of blood. This TCR came from a man aged 25-45 years in good health. The CDR3 here is CASSIQGSANTEAFF. CDR3 bases: TGTGCCAGCTCAATACAAGGGTCCGCTAACACTGAAGCTTTCTTT.